The T cell receptor (beta chain) described here comes from a study of vaccination and CD4 T cells after COVID-19. Study-level findings and limits: Researchers report that 304 of 307 vaccine-specific clones in convalescent patients proved spike mono-reactive. Only after vaccination were a median approximately 86% of convalescents' reactive clones seen.

Treatment given: roughly 10-day PBMC culture with coronavirus spike peptide pools or control peptides (ViraFEST assay). Antigen-specific T cell expansion with peptide pools preceded TCR sequencing in the ViraFEST approach. This clonotype has only a few counts. Its specificity is unknown. Sequencing of DNA taken from cultured CD4+ T cells relied on the Oncomine TCR Beta short-read assay. Investigators isolated genomic DNA from cultured CD4+ T cells. TCRdb reprocessed the PCR reads with MiXCR, giving one entry per CDR3 protein. The sample carries about 10,000 distinct CDR3 sequences, 50% to 55% recorded once. CDR1 and CDR2 (germline): GTSNPN, SVGIG (reference sequence). The CDR3 is 14 residues long. Trimming pared 3 bases from V and 4 bases from J, leaving 15 bases between.

This receptor was identified in a human donor who had recovered from COVID-19. Sequencing used CD4+ T cells from blood, cultured in vitro. The rearrangement links TRBV30 to TRBJ1-2; D not resolved. CDR3 DNA sequence: TGTGCCTGGAGAACCGAAGGGAGGGCCTATGGCTACACCTTC. As protein: CAWRTEGRAYGYTF. Full variable domain (remainder filled in from reference TRBV30 and TRBJ1-2): SQTIHQWPATLVQPVGSPLSLECTVEGTSNPNLYWYRQAAGRGLQLLFYSVGIGQISSEVPQNLSASRPQDRQFILSSKKLLLSDSGFYLCAWRTEGRAYGYTFGSGTRLTVV.